A selection of T cell receptor beta chains follows, all from one sample in a study of blood T cell repertoires in COVID-19. The table came from immunoSEQ multiplex PCR; TCRdb's copy has only in-frame clones and leaves some out. The sample has about 340,000 clones, about 83% seen once; the top ten hold 2.5% to 3.5%. Sequenced input: peripheral blood. These receptors were obtained from a man aged 30 to 45 with active or convalescent COVID-19. The CDR3 runs from the conserved cysteine through the conserved F or W. The D gene is left open where the match is weak.

length: 14
D: .
V: TRBV4-1
J: TRBJ2-7
CDR3: CASSQAAGRGEQYF

length: 15
D: .
V: TRBV4-1
J: TRBJ1-5
CDR3: CASSLTGGIYQPQHF

length: 11
D: .
V: TRBV19
J: TRBJ2-2
CDR3: CAPSKPGELFF

length: 12
D: .
V: TRBV16
J: TRBJ2-1
CDR3: CASSLEGINRFF

length: 15
D: TRBD1
V: TRBV10-3
J: TRBJ1-2
CDR3: CAISSNKQGDYGYTF

length: 11
D: .
V: TRBV7-2
J: TRBJ1-2
CDR3: CASSSGYGYTF

length: 13
D: .
V: TRBV30
J: TRBJ1-6
CDR3: CAWIRDIRSPLHF

length: 14
D: TRBD1
V: TRBV30
J: TRBJ2-3
CDR3: CAWRQGARTDTQYF

length: 16
D: .
V: TRBV4-2
J: TRBJ2-7
CDR3: CASSQNPVGSSYEQYF

length: 16
D: TRBD2
V: TRBV7-2
J: TRBJ2-2
CDR3: CASSLEMGTITGELFF

length: 17
D: .
V: TRBV3-1/TRBV3-2
J: TRBJ2-6
CDR3: CASSRETQGSGANVLTF

length: 14
D: TRBD1
V: TRBV27
J: TRBJ1-1
CDR3: CASSSQGQGVGAFF

length: 14
D: .
V: TRBV28
J: TRBJ1-3
CDR3: CASSFQLSGNTIYF

length: 14
D: .
V: TRBV5-1
J: TRBJ2-1
CDR3: CASLRDTHYNEQFF

length: 14
D: .
V: TRBV27
J: TRBJ1-1
CDR3: CASTYRPGESEAFF

length: 15
D: .
V: TRBV7-3
J: TRBJ1-1
CDR3: CASSSTGTSNTEAFF

length: 16
D: TRBD1
V: TRBV6-2/TRBV6-3
J: TRBJ2-1
CDR3: CASSYGSTGVSNEQFF

length: 15
D: .
V: TRBV5-5
J: TRBJ1-1
CDR3: CASSLASGGPTEAFF

length: 14
D: TRBD1
V: TRBV28
J: TRBJ1-4
CDR3: CASSLTGVGEKLFF

length: 17
D: TRBD2
V: TRBV24-1
J: TRBJ2-1
CDR3: CATSDGGAGMLNNEQFF

length: 14
D: .
V: TRBV7-2
J: TRBJ1-1
CDR3: CASTLRGGDTEAFF

length: 13
D: TRBD2
V: TRBV2
J: TRBJ2-5
CDR3: CARRLAAQETQYF

length: 13
D: .
V: TRBV5-1
J: TRBJ2-5
CDR3: CASSLGQSETQYF

length: 13
D: .
V: TRBV19
J: TRBJ2-7
CDR3: CASSGGGTYEQYF

length: 15
D: TRBD1
V: TRBV7-2
J: TRBJ2-5
CDR3: CASSSSPGQGATQYF

length: 16
D: TRBD1
V: TRBV7-3
J: TRBJ2-5
CDR3: CASSATGGGPAETQYF

length: 16
D: .
V: TRBV13
J: TRBJ1-3
CDR3: CASSIQHKISGNTIYF

length: 14
D: TRBD2
V: TRBV2
J: TRBJ2-1
CDR3: CASITGASGNEQFF

length: 16
D: .
V: TRBV13
J: TRBJ2-1
CDR3: CASSLFLRDSGNEQFF

length: 14
D: .
V: TRBV19
J: TRBJ2-1
CDR3: CASSGEYPLDEQFF

length: 14
D: .
V: TRBV4-3
J: TRBJ1-1
CDR3: CASSQVALNTEAFF

length: 16
D: .
V: TRBV18
J: TRBJ2-3
CDR3: CASSPPGAIRTDTQYF

length: 14
D: TRBD1
V: TRBV4-3
J: TRBJ1-1
CDR3: CASSPATGGTEAFF

length: 15
D: TRBD2
V: TRBV5-1
J: TRBJ2-3
CDR3: CASSLDGGAGDTQYF

length: 14
D: .
V: TRBV6-1
J: TRBJ2-1
CDR3: CASSEVETTNEQFF

length: 13
D: .
V: TRBV18
J: TRBJ1-5
CDR3: CASSLEEHQPQHF

length: 14
D: .
V: TRBV7-2
J: TRBJ2-5
CDR3: CASSKPVARETQYF

length: 15
D: .
V: TRBV18
J: TRBJ1-5
CDR3: CASSTFDRNNQPQHF

length: 15
D: .
V: TRBV4-3
J: TRBJ2-7
CDR3: CASSQASPGRYEQYF

length: 15
D: TRBD1
V: TRBV7-2
J: TRBJ1-1
CDR3: CASSPQGPGNTEAFF

length: 14
D: TRBD2
V: TRBV7-8
J: TRBJ2-1
CDR3: CASSPSGIFNEQFF

length: 12
D: .
V: TRBV18
J: TRBJ1-2
CDR3: CASSTRGGGYTF

length: 14
D: .
V: TRBV9
J: TRBJ2-2
CDR3: CASSVGLEAGELFF

length: 13
D: TRBD1
V: TRBV6-6
J: TRBJ1-5
CDR3: CASRQGLYQPQHF

length: 14
D: .
V: TRBV18
J: TRBJ2-1
CDR3: CASSDDSLSYEQFF

length: 13
D: TRBD1
V: TRBV7-9
J: TRBJ2-2
CDR3: CASSTGGHGELFF

length: 13
D: .
V: TRBV24-1
J: TRBJ1-2
CDR3: CATSESTNYGYTF

length: 16
D: .
V: TRBV19
J: TRBJ1-5
CDR3: CASTPWGKNLGQPQHF

length: 13
D: .
V: TRBV9
J: TRBJ2-7
CDR3: CASSVEGRYEQYF

length: 17
D: .
V: TRBV4-3
J: TRBJ1-2
CDR3: CASSPSGGPESNYGYTF

length: 14
D: TRBD1
V: TRBV27
J: TRBJ1-2
CDR3: CASSSGQSYYGYTF

length: 12
D: TRBD1
V: TRBV7-8
J: TRBJ2-1
CDR3: CASSPGGTGFFF

length: 20
D: TRBD2
V: TRBV30
J: TRBJ2-1
CDR3: CAWSPVGTSGSKWTYNEQFF

length: 13
D: .
V: TRBV25-1
J: TRBJ1-2
CDR3: CASSLGGVDGYTF

length: 16
D: TRBD2
V: TRBV5-6
J: TRBJ2-1
CDR3: CASTSSGGAIEDEQFF

length: 17
D: TRBD1
V: TRBV4-3
J: TRBJ1-2
CDR3: CASSHLPGTGENYGYTF

length: 15
D: TRBD2
V: TRBV29-1
J: TRBJ2-7
CDR3: CSVDTLAGGRYEQYF

length: 12
D: TRBD1
V: TRBV6-5
J: TRBJ2-3
CDR3: CASRDRGDTQYF

length: 14
D: .
V: TRBV7-8
J: TRBJ1-1
CDR3: CASSNRDGRRAAFF

length: 15
D: .
V: TRBV5-6
J: TRBJ2-2
CDR3: CASSLYGGNTGELFF